This is a list of T cell receptor beta chains from one sample in a study of T-cell memory formation after mild COVID-19. Each CDR3 protein gets one entry after TCRdb re-called the 5' RACE reads with MiXCR. The sample has about 250,000 distinct CDR3 sequences; 18% are singletons. Source material: PBMCs or a T cell subset sorted from them (not recorded which). The origin of the receptors is a man aged 18 to 29 who had mild COVID-19 (a few samples of this study predate the infection). Cell type and time point are not known. Each CDR3 is given without its conserved first and last residue. A D gene is named only where the DNA matches it firmly.

d_call: .; j_call: TRBJ1-5; v_call: TRBV6-5; cdr3_aa: ASSLAAGFGQPQH
d_call: .; j_call: TRBJ2-5; v_call: TRBV5-6; cdr3_aa: ASSWVDSQETQY
d_call: .; j_call: TRBJ1-2; v_call: TRBV10-3; cdr3_aa: AISDDSKIRGYT
d_call: .; j_call: TRBJ2-1; v_call: TRBV7-2; cdr3_aa: ASSFGRDNEQF
d_call: TRBD1; j_call: TRBJ1-1; v_call: TRBV4-1; cdr3_aa: ASSRGQGDTEAF
d_call: .; j_call: TRBJ2-3; v_call: TRBV28; cdr3_aa: ATTRPDTQY
d_call: .; j_call: TRBJ2-7; v_call: TRBV11-1; cdr3_aa: ASSPSRGTIDEQY
d_call: .; j_call: TRBJ2-7; v_call: TRBV29-1; cdr3_aa: SVEDLHAEQY
d_call: .; j_call: TRBJ2-4; v_call: TRBV4-1; cdr3_aa: ASSQDLRGGVQY
d_call: .; j_call: TRBJ2-2; v_call: TRBV11-2; cdr3_aa: ASSLADYGDTGELF
d_call: .; j_call: TRBJ2-1; v_call: TRBV5-1; cdr3_aa: ASSSGQSYNEQF
d_call: TRBD1; j_call: TRBJ1-2; v_call: TRBV5-1; cdr3_aa: ASSLDTGAGGYT
d_call: TRBD1; j_call: TRBJ2-1; v_call: TRBV29-1; cdr3_aa: SVDRGSEQF
d_call: .; j_call: TRBJ1-2; v_call: TRBV10-3; cdr3_aa: AISETNYGYT